The sequence of this TCR gamma chain was determined in a study of gamma delta lymphoproliferative disorders and STAT genes listed by TCRdb under 2018. General notes on the study: The LymphoTrack Dx TCRG Assay was used to build gamma-chain libraries from a minimum of 50 ng of genomic DNA. The study profiled TCR gamma and delta CDR3 repertoires by deep sequencing in Tgammadelta lymphoproliferative disease patients and healthy controls, within a larger immunophenotypic and STAT-mutation study. To confirm results, a couple of gamma-chain samples and all delta-chain samples were sequenced twice. Because no corresponding Invivoscribe delta assay was available, delta-chain libraries were prepared according to the standard operating procedure of the EuroClonality-NGS working group.

By sample share, this clone is medium-sized (0.01 to 0.1%). This receptor's antigen is unknown. No quality values exist for individual bases; no much larger clone is one base distant. Both library preparation methods relied on multiplex PCR with primers aimed at conserved V and J regions of the TCR genes. The amplicons were purified, pooled and then sequenced on an Illumina MiSeq platform. The study's own analysis went as follows. V(D)J alignment, clonotype assembly and translation were done with MiXCR, while functionality assessment and CDR3 repertoire analyses were done with VDJtools. CDR3 was defined according to IMGT, and analyses were limited to productive sequences using functional genes, with ORF genes and pseudogenes excluded. A custom Python script searched for identical amino acid CDR3s of major clonotypes (frequency >=5%) across all patients and controls. A one-sided non-parametric Wilcoxon test was used to compare clonotype frequencies between patients and controls. With CATT, TCRdb called clones again from the public reads; duplicate DNA rows were later joined. TCRdb's processing, not the authors' own work, is the source of the V and J calls. The sample records about 2,700 gamma-chain clones, under 9.5% of which are singletons. The top ten hold around 16% of the sample.

The CDR3 starts with the cysteine, ends with the phenylalanine, and has 14 residues. Only the CDR3 DNA stays, 42 bases, in frame from base 1. For both patients and controls, peripheral blood mononuclear cells were isolated, and the genomic DNA from these cells was used for TCR sequencing. Controls were approximately 23 healthy adult blood donors, with a median age of approximately 61 years and some 12 males and roughly eleven females, matched to patients for age and sex. Study-wide findings and limitations: The authors pointed out that NGS specificity may be lower at low frequencies, so whether leukemic clones are public or private needs to be confirmed. When whole repertoires were clustered, patient gamma repertoires were grouped separately from healthy controls, whereas no separation between groups was observed for delta repertoires. Control T cells were likely spread across varied maturation stages, whereas leukemic cells were skewed toward terminal effectors, which potentially limits comparisons between patients and controls. Almost every major gamma and delta clonotype found in patients was public, meaning shared with at least one healthy donor, with just a couple of gamma clonotypes being private to disease.

The chain is encoded by TRGV5P joined to TRGJP2. No J gene was available from TCRdb, and it was assigned here by a germline match of the DNA. TRGV5P is a recognized pseudogene. Sequenced: blood. The source of this sequence is a human donor in good health. The DNA reads as follows: TGTGCCACCTGGGTTGAAAGTAGTGATTGGATCAAGACGTTT. This gives the protein CATWVESSDWIKTF.